Below are 26 T cell receptor beta chains sequenced from a single sample in a study of shared clonotypes between healthy human individuals. Naive CD8 cells were CD45RO-negative, positively selected for CCR7, excluding terminally differentiated effector memory CD45RA+ cells. TCRdb's table, derived via immunoSEQ multiplex PCR, lists solely in-frame clones and lacks some. The sample records hundreds of thousands of clones, about 95% being singletons. The source material was naive CD8+ T cells sorted from blood. These receptors all stem from a woman aged 25 to 45 in good health.

V is TRBV29-1 and J is TRBJ2-7; TRBD1 matches 7 bases. Germline loops: CDR1 SQVTM, CDR2 ANQGSEA. V lost 4 bases, J lost 2 bases, and 5 bases stayed unmatched. This CDR3 spans 13 amino acids. In DNA form, the CDR3 reads TGCAGCGTTGTCCTCGACAGGGCCTACGAGCAGTACTTC. It translates to CSVVLDRAYEQYF.

The chain joins TRBV29-1 to TRBJ1-1; D is possibly TRBD1 (6 bases). V was cut by 0 bases and J by 5 bases, with 25 bases left in between. Germline CDR1 reads SQVTM; CDR2 reads ANQGSEA. The CDR3 runs to 18 residues. CDR3: CSVEDPSRQGLGGTEAFF. The CDR3 region has the DNA TGCAGCGTTGAAGATCCGAGCAGGCAGGGGCTAGGGGGAACTGAAGCTTTCTTT.

Notes on this clone: Different DNA sequences within this sample yield the same CDR3. V usage is TRBV19 and J usage is TRBJ1-5; no clear D gene. Trimming removed 3 bases from V and 7 bases from J, with 7 bases in between. This CDR3 region has 12 residues. Germline CDR1 reads LNHDA; CDR2 reads SQIVND (reference sequence). The CDR3, as DNA: TGTGCCAGTAGTATCGGTGGGCAGCCCCAGCATTTT. This sequence encodes CASSIGGQPQHF.

The J gene is TRBJ1-2, the V gene TRBV27; TRBD1 might be the D (5 bases). Trimming took 2 bases from V and 8 from J, leaving 12 bases between them. This CDR3 contains 13 residues. CDR1 is MNHEY and CDR2 is SMNVEV in the germline V gene (reference sequence). This CDR3 reads CASSLQAKGGYTF. The CDR3 coding sequence is TGTGCCAGCAGTTTACAGGCGAAGGGGGGCTACACCTTC.

The chain joins TRBV7-9 to TRBJ2-1, with D maybe TRBD2 (5 bases). Germline CDR1 SEHNR, CDR2 FQNEAQ (reference sequence). The CDR3 loop spans 14 amino acids. Trimming stripped 11 bases from V and 3 bases from J, with 17 bases between. The CDR3 is CADRETRIYNEQFF. The CDR3 DNA reads TGTGCCGACCGCGAAACTAGAATCTACAATGAGCAGTTCTTC.

This rearrangement joins TRBV5-6 to TRBJ2-1; D assignment may be TRBD1 or TRBD2 (5 bases each). Trimming took 1 base from V and 9 from J, leaving 17 bases between them. Germline V gene sequence: CDR1 SGHDT, CDR2 YYEEEE. The CDR3 loop spans 15 amino acids. The CDR3 region is CASSLRGWFVGEQFF. CDR3 coding DNA: TGTGCCAGCAGCTTGCGGGGCTGGTTCGTGGGTGAGCAGTTCTTC.

The chain joins TRBV28 to TRBJ2-7, with D perhaps matching TRBD1 (6 bases). The CDR3 has 13 amino acids. Germline V gene sequence: CDR1 MDHEN, CDR2 SYDVKM. Trimming took 3 bases from V and 6 from J, leaving 12 bases between them. CDR3 loop: CASSFLQGREQYF. The CDR3 DNA sequence: TGTGCCAGCAGTTTTCTACAGGGTCGCGAGCAGTACTTC.

The chain links TRBV20-1 to TRBJ1-2; unclear D gene. The length of the CDR3 is 11 residues. V lost 5 bases to trimming and J lost 8 bases, with 12 bases between them. Germline V CDR1 and CDR2: DFQATT, SNEGSKA (reference sequence). This chain's CDR3 is CSAETPAGYTF. The CDR3 DNA follows: TGCAGTGCTGAGACGCCTGCGGGCTACACCTTC.

The chain has TRBV2 and TRBJ1-5; unclear D gene. Germline values: CDR1 SNHLY, CDR2 FYNNEI. V shed 6 bases and J shed 7 bases, with 16 bases lying between them. This CDR3 has 14 amino acids. For the CDR3, the DNA is TGTGCCAGCAGCGGGTCGGAGGCGAAACAGCCCCAGCATTTT. It is translated as CASSGSEAKQPQHF.

This clone is a singleton in its sample. The genes are TRBV27 and TRBJ2-2; tentatively, D is TRBD2 (5 bases). This CDR3 has 15 residues. The V end was cut by 3 bases, the J end by 7 bases, with 15 bases between. Germline V gene data show CDR1 as MNHEY and CDR2 as SMNVEV (reference sequence). The CDR3 DNA reads as TGTGCCAGCAGTTTTAGGCAGGACGGGGTCGGGGAGCTGTTTTTT. It translates to CASSFRQDGVGELFF.

The chain links TRBV7-9 to TRBJ2-7, with D tentatively TRBD1 or TRBD2 (5 bases each). The CDR3 spans 13 residues. Germline-derived CDR1 and CDR2 are SEHNR and FQNEAQ (reference sequence). V was clipped by 5 bases and J by 0 bases, with 8 bases between them. CDR3 sequence reads: CASSQGPSYEQYF. The CDR3 nucleotides are TGTGCCAGCAGCCAGGGACCCTCCTACGAGCAGTACTTC.

The rearrangement uses TRBV29-1 and TRBJ1-4; perhaps TRBD1 as D (5 bases). The CDR3 runs 15 residues. Trimming pared 2 bases from V and 8 bases from J, leaving 18 bases between. CDR1 and CDR2 (germline): SQVTM, ANQGSEA. The DNA of the CDR3 is TGCAGCGTTGAAATCAATTCGGGGGATTTCGAAAAACTGTTTTTT. Translated: CSVEINSGDFEKLFF.

Regarding this clone: Other DNA sequences in the same sample also yield this CDR3. CDR3 amino acids: CASSLGRQETQYF. The CDR3 bases are TGTGCCAGCAGCTTGGGTCGGCAAGAGACCCAGTACTTC. The rearrangement links TRBV13 to TRBJ2-5; D ambiguous. Germline CDR1 PRHDT, CDR2 FYEKMQ (reference sequence). The CDR3 totals 13 residues. Trimming shortened V by 3 bases and J by 2 bases, and 7 bases separated the two germline ends.

A remark on this clone: Other DNA sequences in the sample encode the same CDR3. The rearrangement uses TRBV28 and TRBJ1-5, with TRBD1 as a possible D gene (6 bases). CDR3 length equals 14 residues. In germline, CDR1 is MDHEN, CDR2 SYDVKM. Trimming shortened V by 7 bases and J by 0 bases, and 10 bases separated the two germline ends. The DNA of the CDR3 is TGTGCCAGCAAACAGGGTTATAGCAATCAGCCCCAGCATTTT. This gives the protein CASKQGYSNQPQHF.

V gene TRBV6-1 combines with J gene TRBJ2-7, with unresolved D. This CDR3 comprises 12 residues. V was clipped by 9 bases and J by 0 bases, with 9 bases between them. Germline V gene lookup returns CDR1 MNHNS and CDR2 SASEGT. The CDR3 bases are TGTGCCAGTAAAGGGCCCTCCTACGAGCAGTACTTC. Translating gives CASKGPSYEQYF.

The chain joins TRBV5-6 to TRBJ2-7, with D perhaps given as TRBD1 or TRBD2 (5 bases each). Deletions cut 4 bases from V and 3 bases from J, with 17 bases between. This CDR3 spans 15 amino acids. The germline gives CDR1 SGHDT, CDR2 YYEEEE. CDR3: CASSGGPSPLYEQYF. Written as DNA, the CDR3 is TGTGCCAGCAGCGGGGGACCGAGCCCCCTCTACGAGCAGTACTTC.

This clone is a singleton in its sample. This chain connects TRBV19 to TRBJ2-7, with a possible D match to TRBD2 (5 bases). The V and J ends lost 10 bases and 4 bases respectively, with 17 bases between them. This CDR3 is 13 amino acids long. Germline V CDR1 and CDR2: LNHDA, SQIVND (reference sequence). The CDR3 here is CATSAGNTYEQYF. CDR3 DNA sequence: TGTGCCACGTCGGCCGGGAACACATACGAGCAGTACTTC.

The V call is TRBV28, the J call TRBJ2-2, with 7 bases that match TRBD1. With 0 bases clipped from V and 4 bases from J, the junction kept 5 bases outside the gene matches. The germline V gene has CDR1 MDHEN and CDR2 SYDVKM. The CDR3 length is 16 residues. DNA of the CDR3: TGTGCCAGCAGTTTATGGGGGCAGGGGGTCACCGGGGAGCTGTTTTTT. It specifies CASSLWGQGVTGELFF.

Notes on this clone: Other nucleotide sequences in the sample specify the same CDR3. The chain employs TRBV27 and TRBJ2-7; 7 bases agree with TRBD1. Germline V gene sequence: CDR1 MNHEY, CDR2 SMNVEV (reference sequence). The ends lost 2 bases at V and 4 bases at J; junction bases unmatched: 2. The CDR3 is made up of 13 amino acids. The CDR3 is CASSLTQGYEQYF. CDR3 bases: TGTGCCAGCAGTTTAACACAGGGGTACGAGCAGTACTTC.

V gene TRBV28 combines with J gene TRBJ2-1; D could derive from TRBD1 or TRBD2 (5 bases each). Germline lookup yields CDR1 MDHEN and CDR2 SYDVKM. Trimming took 3 bases from V and 7 from J, leaving 19 bases between them. The CDR3 sequence is 16 residues long. CDR3 protein: CASSFSGTPNRNEQFF. The DNA for the CDR3 is TGTGCCAGCAGTTTTTCCGGGACCCCCAACCGGAATGAGCAGTTCTTC.

The rearrangement uses TRBV9 and TRBJ2-1; a weak D match, TRBD2 (6 bases). V lost 4 bases, J lost 7 bases, and 21 bases lay in between. Germline V gene data show CDR1 as SGDLS and CDR2 as YYNGEE. CDR3 size: 16 residues. CDR3 protein: CASSPPKGEGRNEQFF. For the CDR3, the DNA is TGTGCCAGCAGCCCCCCTAAAGGGGAAGGGAGGAATGAGCAGTTCTTC.

The count of this clone is one. The V and J genes are TRBV9 and TRBJ2-3, with TRBD2 matching 8 bases. Germline V CDR1 and CDR2: SGDLS, YYNGEE. The CDR3 extends over 18 amino acids. V trimming: 0 bases; J trimming: 1 base; junction bases outside the gene matches: 10. The DNA of the CDR3 is TGTGCCAGCAGCGTAGACATGGGAGACGGGAGGGGCACAGATACGCAGTATTTT. Translated: CASSVDMGDGRGTDTQYF.

This chain uses TRBV4-1 with TRBJ2-7; D not resolved. The CDR3 covers 14 residues. The V gene's germline CDR1 is MGHRA and CDR2 YSYEKL. Deletions cut 3 bases from V and 6 bases from J, with 15 bases between. The CDR3 loop reads CASSQTIIVGEQYF. In DNA form, the CDR3 reads TGCGCCAGCAGCCAGACAATTATCGTGGGCGAGCAGTACTTC.

This clone was counted a single time. CDR3 sequence: CASSDTGTSDYYEQYF. In nucleotides, the CDR3 is TGTGCCAGCAGCGACACCGGGACTAGTGACTACTACGAGCAGTACTTC. The chain employs TRBV9 and TRBJ2-5; 8 nucleotides align to TRBD2. With the DNA end fitting TRBJ2-7 better, the J assignment may be wrong. The V gene's germline CDR1 is SGDLS and CDR2 YYNGEE. This CDR3 comprises 16 residues.

This clone was seen a single time. This rearrangement joins TRBV2 to TRBJ2-7; D is perhaps TRBD1 (5 bases). The V end lost 6 bases, the J end lost 0 bases, and 27 bases lay between the germline ends. Germline CDR1 SNHLY, CDR2 FYNNEI. The CDR3 loop spans 19 amino acids. CDR3 loop: CASRPDRPQTRASSYEQYF. Written as DNA, the CDR3 is TGTGCCAGCAGACCCGACAGACCTCAGACTCGAGCGTCCTCCTACGAGCAGTACTTC.

The chain employs TRBV4-1 and TRBJ2-5; 12 bases match TRBD2. The tail of the sequence fits TRBJ2-7 better, so the J call may be wrong. This CDR3 contains 19 residues. In germline, CDR1 is MGHRA, CDR2 YSYEKL. The CDR3 coding sequence is TGCGCCAGCAGCCAAGATTCCCCTGCGCGGCTAGCGGGAGGGTACGAGCAGTACTTC. Translated, it gives CASSQDSPARLAGGYEQYF.